Below, one T cell receptor (beta chain) is given with its context. Germline-derived CDR1 and CDR2 are SGHAT and FQNNGV. The CDR3 spans 13 residues. Trimming left V 2 bases short and J 6 bases short, with 8 bases between. Original processing notes: Scientists estimated how many nucleated cells there were by amplifying reference gene primers. Generated by immunoSEQ multiplex PCR, the TCRdb table keeps only in-frame clones and is missing some. V and J calls and clone size are those listed in that table; D and trimming were worked out from the DNA. Of 400,000 to 450,000 clones listed, about 91% were seen once; the top ten hold about 12%. The data belong to a study of blood T cell repertoires in COVID-19.

This rearrangement joins TRBV11-2 to TRBJ1-5; D uncertain. Sequencing input: peripheral blood. The source is a woman in her fifties or sixties with COVID-19, enrolled during active disease. The CDR3 DNA is TGTGCCAGCAGCTTATACAGTACTCAGCCCCAGCATTTT. Translated, it gives CASSLYSTQPQHF.